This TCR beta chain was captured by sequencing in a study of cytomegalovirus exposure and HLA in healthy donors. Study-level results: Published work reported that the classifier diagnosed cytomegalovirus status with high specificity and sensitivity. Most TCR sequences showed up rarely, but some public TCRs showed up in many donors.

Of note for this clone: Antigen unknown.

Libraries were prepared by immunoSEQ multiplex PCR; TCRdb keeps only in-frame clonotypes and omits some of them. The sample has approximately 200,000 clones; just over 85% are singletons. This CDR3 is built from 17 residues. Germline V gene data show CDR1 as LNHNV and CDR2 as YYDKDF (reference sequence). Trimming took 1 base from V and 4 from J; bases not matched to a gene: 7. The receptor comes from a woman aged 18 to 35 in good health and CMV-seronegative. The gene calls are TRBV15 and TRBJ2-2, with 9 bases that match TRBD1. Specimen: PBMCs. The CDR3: CATSRVSGTGSTGELFF. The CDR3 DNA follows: TGTGCCACCAGCAGAGTTTCCGGGACAGGGAGCACCGGGGAGCTGTTTTTT.